Presented here are 9 T cell receptor beta chains from one specimen sequenced in a study of blood T cell repertoires in COVID-19. Sequencing used immunoSEQ multiplex PCR; TCRdb keeps in-frame clones, though not all of them. The sample has more than 350,000 clones, approximately 87% seen once. The sequencing sample was made of PBMCs or T cells enriched from blood (not recorded which). The receptor source for this set is a woman aged 45-60 years who had recovered from COVID-19.

This sequence joins TRBV4-1 and TRBJ1-1; D gene unclear. Germline V CDR1 and CDR2: MGHRA, YSYEKL. This CDR3 is built from 13 residues. Trimming cost V 5 bases and J 2 bases, with 9 bases left between them. The CDR3 sequence is CASSSMLNTEAFF. CDR3 nucleotides: TGCGCCAGCAGCTCTATGCTCAACACTGAAGCTTTCTTT.

V is TRBV9 and J is TRBJ1-3; D not certain. This CDR3 has 16 amino acids. V lost 0 bases, J lost 0 bases, and 10 bases lay in between. Germline CDR1 reads SGDLS; CDR2 reads YYNGEE. The CDR3 reads CASSVEPLRSGNTIYF. CDR3 DNA sequence: TGTGCCAGCAGCGTAGAACCACTCCGCTCTGGAAACACCATATATTTT.

The chain has TRBV4-3 and TRBJ2-1; 11 bases match TRBD1. The CDR3 has 16 amino acids. Unmatched junction bases numbered 10, after V lost 3 bases and J lost 9 bases. Germline V gene sequence: CDR1 LGHNA, CDR2 YSLEER. The CDR3 is CASSQERTGGLGEQFF. The CDR3 DNA reads as TGCGCCAGCAGCCAGGAAAGGACAGGGGGCCTAGGTGAGCAGTTCTTC.

The V call is TRBV27, the J call TRBJ2-1, with 8 bases identical to TRBD1. The CDR3 has 15 residues. The ends lost 2 bases at V and 7 bases at J; junction bases unmatched: 7. Germline CDR1 reads MNHEY; CDR2 reads SMNVEV (reference sequence). The CDR3 DNA sequence: TGTGCCAGCAGTTTAAGGGGGACAGGCCTAAATGAGCAGTTCTTC. This sequence encodes CASSLRGTGLNEQFF.

This sequence joins TRBV7-2 and TRBJ2-1, with D maybe TRBD2 (6 bases). The ends were cut back, 7 bases at V and 5 bases at J, with 18 bases in the middle. Looked up from germline, CDR1 is SGHTA and CDR2 is FQGNSA. CDR3 length equals 15 residues. In nucleotides, the CDR3 is TGTGCCAGCACCCCCCCTGGAGGGGACCACAATGAGCAGTTCTTC. As protein: CASTPPGGDHNEQFF.

The rearrangement links TRBV19 to TRBJ1-1; D gene uncertain. The CDR3 runs 15 residues. Germline CDR1 is LNHDA and CDR2 is SQIVND (reference sequence). V lost 8 bases, J lost 1 base, and 17 bases lay in between. CDR3 sequence (DNA): TGTGCCAGTTTTACTCGTCAGGCGCGGAACACTGAAGCTTTCTTT. Translation: CASFTRQARNTEAFF.

This clone was seen just once. V gene TRBV24-1 combines with J gene TRBJ1-1; 8 positions match TRBD1. This CDR3 comprises 12 residues. Germline V gene sequence: CDR1 KGHDR, CDR2 SFDVKD. Trimming cost V 6 bases and J 9 bases; bases outside gene matches: 5. CDR3 residues: CATSSGTGKAFF. The DNA for the CDR3 is TGTGCCACCAGTTCTGGGACAGGCAAAGCTTTCTTT.

The rearrangement joins TRBV6-5 to TRBJ2-5; TRBD1 agrees at 8 bases. The length of the CDR3 is 16 residues. J was trimmed by 2 bases and V by 1 base; bases with no gene match: 6. CDR1 and CDR2 (germline): MNHEY, SVGAGI. CDR3 sequence: CASSYFSGTGQETQYF. The DNA of the CDR3 is TGTGCCAGCAGTTACTTTTCCGGGACAGGACAAGAGACCCAGTACTTC.

This rearrangement joins TRBV5-6 to TRBJ2-7; D possibly corresponds to TRBD1 (6 bases). Germline V lookup: CDR1 SGHDT, CDR2 YYEEEE. The germline V and J ends were trimmed by 4 bases and 0 bases, with 14 bases remaining between them. This CDR3 has 15 residues. CDR3 in amino acids: CASSPDRFSSYEQYF. CDR3 coding DNA: TGTGCCAGCAGCCCGGACAGATTTAGCTCCTACGAGCAGTACTTC.